This TCR beta chain was sequenced in a study of T cells in women clearing cervical HPV infection. With regard to this clone: The target antigen is unknown. The read halts 3 residues ahead of the CDR3 end, with the missing end drawn from the germline J gene.

Study-level points and caveats: It is unknown whether associations predate infection; no effector/memory or HPV-specific sorting.

V lost 2 bases, J lost 7 bases, and 8 bases stayed unmatched. CDR1 is SGHRS, CDR2 YFSETQ, per germline. This CDR3 has 15 amino acids. TCRdb's table, derived via immunoSEQ multiplex PCR, lists solely in-frame clones and lacks some. The sample totals about 44,000 clones; its top ten clones hold 0.95% to 1.5%. This sequence joins TRBV5-1 and TRBJ2-1; 8 bases match TRBD2. The receptor was isolated from a woman between 18 and 75 years old with a cervical HPV16 infection that either progressed to CIN3+ or cleared (not recorded which). The sequenced material came from blood buffy coat. The CDR3 region is CASSFPRGGSNEQFF. Partial CDR3 DNA: TGCGCCAGCAGCTTCCCCCGCGGGGGGTCGAATGAG. The full variable domain, with the rest looked up from reference TRBV5-1 and TRBJ2-1, is KAGVTQTPRYLIKTRGQQVTLSCSPISGHRSVSWYQQTPGQGLQFLFEYFSETQRNKGNFPGRFSGRQFSNSRSEMNVSTLELGDSALYLCASSFPRGGSNEQFFGPGTRLTVL.